These T cell receptor beta chains were read from a single sample in a study of vaccination and CD4 T cells after COVID-19. One entry per CDR3 protein results from TCRdb running MiXCR on the PCR reads. The data hold roughly 25,000 distinct CDR3 sequences, with around 69% observed a single time. No antigens are known for them. This specimen was CD4+ T cells from blood, cultured in vitro, taken after SARS-CoV-2 vaccination. The receptors here all came from a human donor who received a COVID-19 vaccine. CDR3s leave out the opening cysteine and the closing phenylalanine or tryptophan.

J	V	length	CDR3
TRBJ2-1	TRBV11-1	13	ASSLEGGTYNEQF
TRBJ1-2	TRBV6-1	12	ASSENTGGRGYT
TRBJ1-2	TRBV6-5	12	ASSYLDRGQGYT
TRBJ2-6	TRBV14	19	ASSHLDREAYQRSGANVLT
TRBJ2-5	TRBV10-1	14	ASSESSSRGQETQY
TRBJ1-2	TRBV6-1	11	ASSTRDGDLYT
TRBJ1-2	TRBV20-1	10	SAPSWDYGYT
TRBJ2-1	TRBV2	12	ASGRDRGYGEQF
TRBJ2-1	TRBV24-1	11	ATSDPTPHEQF
TRBJ2-5	TRBV7-9	12	ASSLGQFSETQY
TRBJ1-5	TRBV6-5	14	ASSLLQGRSNQPQH
TRBJ2-5	TRBV10-2	13	ASSGLAGGGETQY
TRBJ1-1	TRBV18	13	ASSPRSVEVTEAF
TRBJ2-5	TRBV28	14	ASSSTSGGAQKTQY
TRBJ1-6	TRBV30	12	AWSVGTHNSPLH
TRBJ1-6	TRBV20-1	13	SAPGPGQINSPLH
TRBJ1-3	TRBV19	13	ASSIGRSSGNTIY
TRBJ2-7	TRBV19	11	ASSIDRGYEQY
TRBJ2-1	TRBV5-1	13	ASSFSAGGYNEQF
TRBJ2-4	TRBV19	13	ATALAGGAKNIQY
TRBJ2-7	TRBV20-1	10	SARGASYEQY
TRBJ1-6	TRBV7-9	11	ASSQGADSPLH
TRBJ2-1	TRBV6-1	14	ASRGLGAPAYNEQF
TRBJ2-3	TRBV24-1	15	ATSDFPQGAVADTQY
TRBJ2-5	TRBV7-2	10	ASSSPRETQY
TRBJ1-1	TRBV21-1	13	ASSKLRQGDTEAF
TRBJ2-5	TRBV10-2	13	ASSEIGVSQETQY
TRBJ1-2	TRBV19	14	ASSVRGLTPLYGYT
TRBJ1-5	TRBV30	11	AWTKGSNQPQH
TRBJ1-5	TRBV18	11	ASSEATNQPQH
TRBJ2-3	TRBV6-5	11	ASSYSNGNTQY
TRBJ2-2	TRBV6-1	14	ASSDYLLGNTGELF